The T cell receptor beta chain under discussion was sequenced for a study of cytotoxic CD8 clonotypes in ibrutinib-treated CLL. Study overall: Specimens for response were gathered following a median around a year of therapy, spanning 6 to 36.

From germline, CDR1 is MRHNA and CDR2 SNTAGT. The CDR3 extends over 15 amino acids. The ends lost 3 bases at V and 8 bases at J; junction bases unmatched: 6. Sequencing sought depths of 1 in 200,000 to 1 in 1 million T cells. Method: immunoSEQ multiplex PCR; TCRdb's copy keeps in-frame clones and lacks some. The sample has 150,000 or so clones; about 79% are singletons. In the case of this clone: The antigen remains unidentified.

Study results and limitations: Clonality was higher at baseline than in age-matched healthy donors and tracked circulating CD8+ T-cell counts. Public clonotypes were rare and shrank or held steady on treatment.

The chain joins TRBV6-4 to TRBJ2-1, with TRBD2 matching over 11 bases. The sequence was collected from a human donor with chronic lymphocytic leukemia. Sequencing was performed on PBMCs, taken after 12 months of ibrutinib treatment. DNA of the CDR3: TGTGCCAGCAGTGATACCACTAGCGGGAGTGATGAGCAGTTCTTC. Its protein product is CASSDTTSGSDEQFF.